This T cell receptor (beta chain) was sequenced for a study of blood T cell repertoires in COVID-19. Study as a whole: Material from acute and convalescent COVID-19 was sourced from the United States, Italy and Spain.

Trimming stripped 5 bases from V and 2 bases from J, with 13 bases between. CDR1 and CDR2 (germline): SGHVS, FQNEAQ. This CDR3 contains 15 residues. Cohort 3 donors were reported recovered after two negative PCRs, clearance, or symptom resolution. Original data processing: From reference gene primer amplification, estimates of nucleated cell counts were derived. The method was immunoSEQ multiplex PCR; TCRdb's version includes in-frame clones alone and lacks a portion of them. That table furnishes V, J and clone size, whereas the DNA furnished D and trimming. This table has approximately 220,000 clones, roughly 85% appearing once.

Sequenced material: PBMCs or T cells enriched from blood (not recorded which). The sequence was obtained from a man in his forties who had recovered from COVID-19. The V gene is TRBV7-8, the J gene TRBJ1-5, with a weak D call TRBD1 (6 bases). The CDR3 loop reads CASSPGGRGNQPQHF. The CDR3 DNA reads as TGTGCCAGCAGCCCTGGGGGCAGGGGCAATCAGCCCCAGCATTTT.